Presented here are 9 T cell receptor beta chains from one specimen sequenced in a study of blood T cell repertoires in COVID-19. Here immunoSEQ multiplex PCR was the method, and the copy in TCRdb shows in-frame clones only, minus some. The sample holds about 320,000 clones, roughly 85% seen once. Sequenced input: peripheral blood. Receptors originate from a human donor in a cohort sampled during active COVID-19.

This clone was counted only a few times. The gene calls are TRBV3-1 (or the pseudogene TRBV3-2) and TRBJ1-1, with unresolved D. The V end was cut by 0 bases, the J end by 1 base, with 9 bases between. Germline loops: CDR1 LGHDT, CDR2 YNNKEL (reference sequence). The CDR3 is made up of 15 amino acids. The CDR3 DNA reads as TGTGCCAGCAGCCAAGACACAGAATCGAACACTGAAGCTTTCTTT. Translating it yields CASSQDTESNTEAFF.

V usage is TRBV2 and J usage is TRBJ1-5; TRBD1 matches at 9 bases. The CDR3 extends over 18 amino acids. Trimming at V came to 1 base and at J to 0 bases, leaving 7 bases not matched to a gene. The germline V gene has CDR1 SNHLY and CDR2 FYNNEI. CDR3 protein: CASSEVDRGFGSNQPQHF. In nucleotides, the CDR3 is TGTGCCAGCAGTGAAGTCGACAGGGGGTTTGGTAGCAATCAGCCCCAGCATTTT.

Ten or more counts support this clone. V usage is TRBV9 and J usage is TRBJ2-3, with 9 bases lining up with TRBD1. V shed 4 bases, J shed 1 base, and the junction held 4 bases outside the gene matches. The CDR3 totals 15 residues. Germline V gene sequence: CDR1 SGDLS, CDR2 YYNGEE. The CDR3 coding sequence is TGTGCCAGCAGCTTCCGGACAGGGGGCACAGATACGCAGTATTTT. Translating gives CASSFRTGGTDTQYF.

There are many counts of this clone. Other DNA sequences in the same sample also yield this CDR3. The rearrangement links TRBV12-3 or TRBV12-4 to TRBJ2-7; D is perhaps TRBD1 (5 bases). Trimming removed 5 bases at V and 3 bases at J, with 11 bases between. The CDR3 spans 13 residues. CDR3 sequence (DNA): TGTGCCAGCAGTCCAGACAGACTCTACGAGCAGTACTTC. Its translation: CASSPDRLYEQYF.

This CDR3 is CASSFSTGTDLTPLHF. The CDR3 DNA follows: TGCGCCAGCAGCTTCTCAACCGGGACAGACTTAACACCCCTCCACTTT. The V gene is TRBV5-1, the J gene TRBJ1-6, with 7 nucleotides matching TRBD1. The CDR3 contains 16 residues. CDR1 SGHRS and CDR2 YFSETQ come from the germline V gene. Trimming took 2 bases from V and 11 from J; bases not matched to a gene: 13.

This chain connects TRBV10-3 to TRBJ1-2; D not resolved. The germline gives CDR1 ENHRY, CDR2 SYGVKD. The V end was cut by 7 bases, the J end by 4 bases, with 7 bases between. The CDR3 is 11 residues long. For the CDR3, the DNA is TGTGCCATCACTGACTTCTATGGCTACACCTTC. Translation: CAITDFYGYTF.

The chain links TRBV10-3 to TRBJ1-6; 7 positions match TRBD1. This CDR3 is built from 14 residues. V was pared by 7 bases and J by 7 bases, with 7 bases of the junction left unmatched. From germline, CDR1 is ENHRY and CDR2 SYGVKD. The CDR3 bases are TGTGCCATCACCCGGGACAGTATCAATTCACCCCTCCACTTT. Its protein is CAITRDSINSPLHF.

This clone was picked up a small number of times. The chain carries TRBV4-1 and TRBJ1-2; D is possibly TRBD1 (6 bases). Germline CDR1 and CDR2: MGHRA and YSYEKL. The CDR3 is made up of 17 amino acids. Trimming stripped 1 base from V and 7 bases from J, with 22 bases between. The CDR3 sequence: CASSQGTSGTLQIGYTF. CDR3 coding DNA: TGCGCCAGCAGCCAAGGGACTTCCGGGACACTCCAGATTGGCTACACCTTC.

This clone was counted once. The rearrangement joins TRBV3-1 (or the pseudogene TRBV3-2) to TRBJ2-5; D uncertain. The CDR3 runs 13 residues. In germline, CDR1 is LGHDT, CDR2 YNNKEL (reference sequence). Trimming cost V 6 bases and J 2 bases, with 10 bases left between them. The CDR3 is CASSQTRQETQYF. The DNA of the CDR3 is TGTGCCAGCAGTCAAACACGACAAGAGACCCAGTACTTC.